Listed here are 5 T cell receptor beta chains from one sample, sequenced in a study of vaccination effects on CD4 cells after COVID-19. Antigen-specific CD4+ T cells were first expanded with viral peptide pools by the ViraFEST assay and only then sequenced. Following an approximately ten-day culture, CD4+ T cells were purified. The vaccine recipients had no prior SARS-CoV-2 infection, with negative nucleocapsid antibodies. No antigen is known for these receptors. Here immunoSEQ multiplex PCR was the method, and the copy in TCRdb shows in-frame clones only, minus some. Among 73,000 or so clones listed, around 79% were seen once. The sequencing here drew on CD4+ T cells from PBMCs cultured with SARS-CoV-2 spike peptides, taken before COVID-19 vaccination. The receptors shown here come from a human donor who received a COVID-19 vaccine.

This rearrangement joins TRBV5-6 to TRBJ1-1; TRBD1 might be the D (6 bases). The germline V and J ends were trimmed by 3 bases and 3 bases, with 12 bases remaining between them. The CDR3 totals 14 residues. Germline CDR1 reads SGHDT; CDR2 reads YYEEEE. CDR3 protein: CASSWGAGDTEAFF. CDR3 nucleotides: TGTGCCAGCAGCTGGGGGGCCGGGGACACTGAAGCTTTCTTT. Complete variable domain (other parts from reference TRBV5-6 and TRBJ1-1): DAGVTQSPTHLIKTRGQQVTLRCSPKSGHDTVSWYQQALGQGPQFIFQYYEEEERQRGNFPDRFSGHQFPNYSSELNVNALLLGDSALYLCASSWGAGDTEAFFGQGTRLTVV.

The genes are TRBV24-1 and TRBJ2-3; 10 bases are a match to TRBD2. The CDR3 totals 17 residues. CDR1 and CDR2 from the germline V gene are KGHDR and SFDVKD. With 1 base clipped from V and 4 bases from J, the junction kept 7 bases outside the gene matches. The CDR3 sequence: CATSDFWSSGGADTQYF. The DNA of the CDR3 is TGTGCCACCAGTGATTTTTGGTCTAGCGGGGGTGCAGATACGCAGTATTTT.

This chain links TRBV3-1 (or the pseudogene TRBV3-2) with TRBJ1-2; D not resolved. The CDR3 length is 11 residues. V was cut by 0 bases and J by 8 bases, with 4 bases left in between. Germline CDR1 LGHDT, CDR2 YNNKEL (reference sequence). CDR3 protein: CASSQERGYTF. The CDR3 nucleotides are TGTGCCAGCAGCCAAGAGAGGGGCTACACCTTC.

This clone has only a few counts. The CDR3 DNA follows: TGTGCCAGCAGCTTACACTGGGGGGAGACCCAGTACTTC. It specifies CASSLHWGETQYF. The chain combines TRBV7-3 with TRBJ2-5, with D tentatively TRBD1 or TRBD2 (5 bases each). Germline CDR1 is SGHTA and CDR2 is FQGTGA. CDR3 size: 13 residues. V was trimmed by 2 bases and J by 5 bases, leaving 9 bases between them.

V and J are TRBV5-1 and TRBJ1-4, with a possible D match to TRBD1 (5 bases). The germline V and J ends were trimmed by 5 bases and 5 bases, with 13 bases remaining between them. Per the germline V gene, CDR1 is SGHRS and CDR2 is YFSETQ. The CDR3 sequence is 14 residues long. CDR3 sequence reads: CASSWQGPNEKLFF. Here the CDR3 DNA reads TGCGCCAGCAGTTGGCAGGGACCCAATGAAAAACTGTTTTTT.